This TCR beta chain was recovered during a study of blood T cell repertoires in COVID-19. For the study at large: The samples span acute and convalescent COVID-19 from the United States, Italy and Spain.

CDR1 is SGHVS, CDR2 FNYEAQ, per germline. This CDR3 has 15 amino acids. The V gene end was trimmed by 5 bases and the J gene end by 9 bases; junction bases not matched to a gene: 12. Source study methods: Amplifying reference gene primers gave estimates of nucleated cell counts. Profiling relied on immunoSEQ multiplex PCR, and the TCRdb table lists in-frame clones only, not all of them. V and J calls and clone size are given by that table; D and trimming were obtained from the DNA. The sample has a few hundred thousand clones; about 80% are singletons. Material for sequencing was peripheral blood. This TCR came from a woman of 80 years or more with acute or convalescent COVID-19. The gene calls are TRBV7-6 and TRBJ2-5, with TRBD1 identical over 10 bases. Written as DNA, the CDR3 is TGTGCCAGCAGCCCTAAGCGTGGGACAGGGGACCCCCAGTACTTC. This encodes CASSPKRGTGDPQYF.